The entry that follows covers one T cell receptor (beta chain) sequence. This clone was picked up one time. Its specific antigen is unknown. No quality values exist for individual bases; no much larger clone is one base distant. The sample is drawn from a study of blood T cell repertoires in COVID-19 (dated by TCRdb to the early 2020s). Notes on the research overall: Samples from collaborators originated in the United States, Italy and Spain and spanned both the acute and convalescent phases of COVID-19. The prospective study material was composed of cDNA or gDNA derived from T cells, B-cell-depleted T cells, or PBMCs. Subjects who had been exposed to COVID-19, were actively infected with it, or had recovered from it provided the deeply sampled blood TCRbeta repertoires that made up the dataset. The repertoires were released in a freely available public database intended as a resource for research on the immune response to SARS-CoV-2. Samples came from the ongoing ImmuneRACE study (first 160 participants) plus 1,254 subjects from 6 global collaborators. The sample metadata nearly always contained a de-identified subject ID, COVID-19 status, age in years and sex. Where available, HLA class I and class II types were taken from metadata supplied by the sample provider and were not determined by assay-based typing.

From its cysteine to its phenylalanine, the CDR3 spans 15 amino acids. Just the 45-base CDR3 DNA is kept, in frame starting at base 1. Via the germline V gene, CDR1 is SGHRS and CDR2 YFSETQ. V is pruned by 5 bases and J by 3 bases, leaving 8 bases of the junction without a gene match. TCRbeta CDR3 regions were amplified from genomic DNA by means of the immunoSEQ Assay, a bias-controlled multiplex PCR. In the source study's methods: Within the assay, amplification of reference gene primers was used to estimate how many nucleated cells each sample contained. To quantify the absolute abundance of each unique TCRbeta CDR3 rearrangement, sequence reads were collapsed and filtered. For each sample, productive Simpson clonality was calculated by taking the square root of Simpson's diversity index across productive rearrangements. This is the immuneACCESS table as TCRdb keeps it, with only in-frame sequences that have V and J called. A part of the clones is gone; compared with another copy, unresolved V genes explain less than half, and the rest is unexplained. The V and J calls and clone size were taken over from that table, and D and trimming were inferred from the DNA. This sample holds almost 250,000 clones; 86% were observed only once. Jointly, the top ten make up around 1.5% of the sample.

On the study overall, not on this receptor specifically: Clinical and demographic metadata were provided uncurated, with the amount varying by source and participant.

A second Seattle source provided samples from volunteer blood donors who had recovered from COVID-19. The collaborating institutions used their own protocols to collect whole blood in K2EDTA tubes. For TCRbeta analysis, collaborators shipped samples as frozen whole blood, isolated PBMCs, or DNA extracted from either of those sample types. Sequencing was done on a sample of peripheral blood. This chain is built from TRBV5-1 and TRBJ2-7; 10 central bases correspond to TRBD2. This sequence was found in a woman aged 55 to 70 who had recovered from COVID-19. The CDR3 region has the sequence CASRTTSGANYEQYF. The base sequence is TGCGCCAGCAGGACAACTAGCGGGGCCAACTACGAGCAGTACTTC.